The 9 T cell receptor beta chains reported below all come from one sample, sequenced in a study of blood T cell repertoires in COVID-19. Only in-frame clones appear in the TCRdb table, and some are missing; sequencing was by immunoSEQ multiplex PCR. The table records roughly 380,000 clones, around nine tenths of them present only once. The source material was peripheral blood. The receptors were gathered from a woman between 40 and 55 years old with COVID-19, enrolled during active disease.

Only a few counts were recorded for this clone. The rearrangement uses TRBV5-5 and TRBJ2-1, with D possibly matching TRBD2 (5 bases). V lost 0 bases and J lost 3, with 10 bases in between. The CDR3 covers 15 residues. CDR1 is SGHKS, CDR2 YYEKEE, per germline (reference sequence). CDR3 bases: TGTGCCAGCAGCTTGGGGTGGGAGATCTACAATGAGCAGTTCTTC. Residues: CASSLGWEIYNEQFF.

The rearrangement joins TRBV7-2 to TRBJ1-5, with D maybe TRBD1 (6 bases). The V gene's germline CDR1 is SGHTA and CDR2 FQGNSA. Trimming took 5 bases from V and 3 from J, leaving 14 bases between them. The CDR3 consists of 15 residues. Here the CDR3 reads CASSPGGALNQPQHF. For the CDR3, the DNA is TGTGCCAGCAGCCCCGGGGGGGCCCTCAATCAGCCCCAGCATTTT.

The count of this clone is one. This chain connects TRBV13 to TRBJ1-4; 9 nucleotides align to TRBD1. Losses at the gene ends were 4 bases for V and 8 bases for J; bases not matched to a gene: 11. CDR1 is PRHDT, CDR2 FYEKMQ, per germline (reference sequence). CDR3 length: 16 residues. This chain's CDR3 is CASSSSMDRGAEKLFF. CDR3 coding DNA: TGTGCCAGCAGCTCGTCGATGGACAGGGGTGCAGAAAAACTGTTTTTT.

The rearrangement uses TRBV15 and TRBJ1-5; 7 nucleotides agree with TRBD1. Germline-derived CDR1 and CDR2 are LNHNV and YYDKDF (reference sequence). The V gene end was trimmed by 8 bases and the J gene end by 2 bases; junction bases not matched to a gene: 6. The CDR3 contains 14 residues. The CDR3 DNA reads as TGTGCCACCGTCGGAACAGGGGGCAATCAGCCCCAGCATTTT. It specifies CATVGTGGNQPQHF.

This chain joins TRBV28 and TRBJ1-2; 7 nucleotides match TRBD1. The CDR3 is made up of 14 amino acids. Germline V gives CDR1 MDHEN, CDR2 SYDVKM. V lost 3 bases to trimming and J lost 3 bases; unmatched junction nucleotides: 4. The CDR3 is CASSFQGGDYGYTF. DNA for the CDR3: TGTGCCAGCAGTTTTCAGGGGGGAGACTATGGCTACACCTTC.

For the CDR3, the DNA is TGTGCCAGCAGTTCGGCAACTAGCGGGAGGAGGTACGAGCAGTACTTC. Amino acid sequence: CASSSATSGRRYEQYF. The V gene is TRBV28, the J gene TRBJ2-7; 12 bases match TRBD2. This CDR3 contains 16 residues. Germline V gene lookup returns CDR1 MDHEN and CDR2 SYDVKM. The V segment lost 4 bases and the J segment 4 bases; nucleotides outside the gene matches: 8.

The J gene is TRBJ1-2, the V gene TRBV28, with D uncertain. The CDR3 has 15 amino acids. Trimming took off 7 bases at V and 5 bases at J, with 20 bases between the two ends. Looked up from germline, CDR1 is MDHEN and CDR2 is SYDVKM. CDR3 in amino acids: CASNSLGRVLYGYTF. The CDR3 nucleotides are TGTGCCAGCAATTCCCTTGGGCGGGTCTTGTATGGCTACACCTTC.

This clone occurred a few times. The same CDR3 arises from other DNA sequences in this sample as well. V is TRBV5-4 and J is TRBJ2-7; 15 bases are a match to TRBD2. The germline V gene encodes CDR1 SGHNT and CDR2 YYREEE (reference sequence). The V gene end was trimmed by 4 bases and the J gene end by 7 bases; junction bases not matched to a gene: 6. The CDR3 totals 15 residues. CDR3 bases: TGTGCCAGCAGCCTGGGACTAGCGGGAGGAAGGGAGCAGTACTTC. Encoded protein: CASSLGLAGGREQYF.

This clone appeared once. J is TRBJ1-3 and V is TRBV2; D gene unclear. This CDR3 region has 14 residues. V was pared by 7 bases and J by 0 bases, with 10 bases between. Germline loops: CDR1 SNHLY, CDR2 FYNNEI. As DNA, the CDR3 is TGTGCCAGCAACCCATACAGCTCTGGAAACACCATATATTTT. This encodes CASNPYSSGNTIYF.